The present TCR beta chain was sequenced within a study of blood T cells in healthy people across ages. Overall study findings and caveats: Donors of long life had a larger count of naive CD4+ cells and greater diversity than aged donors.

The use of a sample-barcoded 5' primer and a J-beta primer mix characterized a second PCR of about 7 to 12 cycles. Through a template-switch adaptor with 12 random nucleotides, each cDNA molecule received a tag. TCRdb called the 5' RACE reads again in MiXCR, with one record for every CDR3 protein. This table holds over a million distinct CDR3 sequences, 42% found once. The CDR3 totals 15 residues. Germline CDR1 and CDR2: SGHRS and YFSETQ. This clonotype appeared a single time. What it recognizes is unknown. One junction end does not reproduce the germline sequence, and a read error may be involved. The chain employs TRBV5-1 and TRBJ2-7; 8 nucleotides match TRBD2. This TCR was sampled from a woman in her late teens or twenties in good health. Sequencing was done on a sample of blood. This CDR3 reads CARSLRTSPSYEQYF. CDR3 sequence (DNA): TGCGCCAGAAGCTTAAGGACTAGCCCTTCCTACGAGCAGTACTTC.